A single TCR beta chain is shown here with its context. As yet, its antigen is unknown. The CDR3 has 13 residues. CDR1 MDHEN and CDR2 SYDVKM come from the germline V gene. The V end was cut by 4 bases, the J end by 6 bases, with 12 bases between. This sample is part of a study of T cell responses to AZD1222 COVID-19 vaccine. Sequencing was performed with immunoSEQ multiplex PCR; in TCRdb, only in-frame clones are kept and a portion is missing. This sample has some 58,000 clones, with 80% found just once. Notes on the study in general: Seropositive at baseline were only a handful of AZD1222 recipients. Nearly half of the spike-specific TCRs reportedly recognize variant regions that carry no mutations.

Specimen: peripheral blood, collected 28 days after the second AZD1222 dose. This clonotype originated in an adult who received the AZD1222 COVID-19 vaccine. The rearrangement links TRBV28 to TRBJ1-2; D is unresolved. In nucleotides, the CDR3 is TGTGCCAGCAGTTCCCCCCCGGAGGATGGCTACACCTTC. The encoded protein is CASSSPPEDGYTF.